This T cell receptor beta chain originates from a study of shared clonotypes between healthy human individuals. The naive CD8 population came from CD45RO-negative cells selected for CCR7, without terminally differentiated effector memory CD45RA+ cells. Profiling relied on immunoSEQ multiplex PCR, and the TCRdb table lists in-frame clones only, not all of them. The table includes millions of clones, about 93% detected once. Findings of the study overall: What naive subsets generally showed was a larger estimated richness than memory subsets showed. An expected dependence of interdonor clonotype sharing on sequencing depth was noted.

Details on this clone: Its matching antigen is unknown.

Germline CDR1 SGDLS, CDR2 YYNGEE. V was trimmed by 0 bases and J by 4 bases, leaving 19 bases between them. The CDR3 is 17 residues long. This TCR derives from a man in his late teens or twenties in good health. Some clones in this sample may be carry-over from other donors' samples. Sequencing was performed on naive CD8+ T cells from PBMCs. The chain has TRBV9 and TRBJ1-1; D perhaps matches TRBD1 (5 bases). CDR3 loop: CASSVGLSGGGGTEAFF. The CDR3 DNA is TGTGCCAGCAGCGTAGGTCTAAGTGGTGGGGGTGGCACTGAAGCTTTCTTT.